This T cell receptor (beta chain) derives from a study of blood T cells in healthy people across ages. The table lists this clonotype with many counts. The ends were cut back, 5 bases at V and 5 bases at J, with 15 bases in the middle. CDR3 length: 14 amino acids. In germline, CDR1 is SGHTA, CDR2 FQGTGA. Together with a sample-barcoded 5' primer, a J-beta primer mix was included in a second PCR lasting roughly 6 to 12 cycles. TCRdb redid the calling of the 5' RACE reads with MiXCR, one entry per CDR3 protein. The table includes 630,000 or so distinct CDR3 sequences, roughly 30% detected once. Sequencing was done on a sample of blood. The V call is TRBV7-3, the J call TRBJ1-1; unclear D gene. The TCR sequence derives from a woman aged 80 or over in good health. The CDR3 sequence is CASSPQPPGTEAFF. The CDR3 DNA reads as TGTGCCAGCAGCCCCCAGCCCCCGGGGACTGAAGCTTTCTTT. Full variable domain (rest looked up from reference TRBV7-3 and TRBJ1-1): GAGVSQTPSNKVTEKGKYVELRCDPISGHTALYWYRQSLGQGPEFLIYFQGTGAADDSGLPNDRFFAVRPEGSVSTLKIQRTERGDSAVYLCASSPQPPGTEAFFGQGTRLTVV.